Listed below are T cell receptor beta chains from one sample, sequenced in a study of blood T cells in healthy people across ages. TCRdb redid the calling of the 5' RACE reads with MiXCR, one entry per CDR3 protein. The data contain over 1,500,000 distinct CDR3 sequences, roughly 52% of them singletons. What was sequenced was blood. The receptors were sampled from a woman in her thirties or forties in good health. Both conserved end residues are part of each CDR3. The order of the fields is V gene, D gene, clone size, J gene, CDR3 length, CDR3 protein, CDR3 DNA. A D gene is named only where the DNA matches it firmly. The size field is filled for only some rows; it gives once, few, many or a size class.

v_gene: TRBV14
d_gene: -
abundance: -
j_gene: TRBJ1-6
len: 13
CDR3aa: CASSPTSNSPLHF
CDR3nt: TGTGCCAGCAGCCCGACAAGTAATTCACCCCTCCACTTT

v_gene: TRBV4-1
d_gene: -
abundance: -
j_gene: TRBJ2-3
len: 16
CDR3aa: CASSQDLVGVPDTQYF
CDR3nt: TGCGCCAGCAGCCAAGATTTAGTAGGGGTTCCAGATACGCAGTATTTT

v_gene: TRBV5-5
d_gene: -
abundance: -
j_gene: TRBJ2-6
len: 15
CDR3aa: CASSLDGFGANVLTF
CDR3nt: TGTGCCAGCAGCTTGGACGGTTTTGGGGCCAACGTCCTGACTTTC

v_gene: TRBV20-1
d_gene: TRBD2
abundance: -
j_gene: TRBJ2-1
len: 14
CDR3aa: CSAKRDYPYNEQFF
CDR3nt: TGCAGTGCTAAGCGGGACTACCCATACAATGAGCAGTTCTTC

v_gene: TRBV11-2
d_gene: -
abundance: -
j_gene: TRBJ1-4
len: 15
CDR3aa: CASTPGQSGTEKLFF
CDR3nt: TGTGCCAGCACACCTGGACAGTCCGGGACTGAAAAACTGTTTTTT

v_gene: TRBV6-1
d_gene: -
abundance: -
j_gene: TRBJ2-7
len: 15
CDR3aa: CASSEGVRRDYEQYF
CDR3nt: TGTGCCAGCAGTGAAGGTGTACGGAGGGACTACGAGCAGTACTTC

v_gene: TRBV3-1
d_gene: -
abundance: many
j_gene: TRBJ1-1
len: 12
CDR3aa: CASSQARQEAFF
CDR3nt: TGTGCCAGCAGCCAAGCCAGACAAGAAGCTTTCTTT

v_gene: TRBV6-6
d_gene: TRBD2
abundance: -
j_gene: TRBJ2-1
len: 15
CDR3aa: CASRASGGALLEQFF
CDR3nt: TGTGCCAGCCGGGCTAGCGGGGGGGCCCTACTGGAGCAGTTCTTC

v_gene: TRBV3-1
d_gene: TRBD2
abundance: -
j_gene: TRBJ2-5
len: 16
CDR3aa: CASSTALAGGLGTQYF
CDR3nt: TGTGCCAGCAGCACAGCTCTGGCGGGGGGCCTGGGGACCCAGTACTTC

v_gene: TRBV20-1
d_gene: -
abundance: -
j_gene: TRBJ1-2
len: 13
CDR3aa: CSARRAGTYGYTF
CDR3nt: TGCAGTGCTAGGAGGGCGGGCACCTATGGCTACACCTTC

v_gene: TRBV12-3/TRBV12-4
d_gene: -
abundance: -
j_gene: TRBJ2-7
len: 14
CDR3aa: CASSPGWGPYEQYF
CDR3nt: TGTGCCAGCAGTCCCGGCTGGGGGCCCTACGAGCAGTACTTC

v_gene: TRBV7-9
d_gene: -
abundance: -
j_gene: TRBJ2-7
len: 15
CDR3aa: CASSLDLVSANEQYF
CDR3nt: TGTGCCAGCAGCCTAGACCTGGTTTCCGCCAATGAGCAGTACTTC

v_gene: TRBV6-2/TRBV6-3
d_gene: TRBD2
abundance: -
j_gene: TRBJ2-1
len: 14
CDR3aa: CASSSGGALDEQFF
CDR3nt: TGTGCCAGTAGCAGCGGGGGGGCCTTAGATGAGCAGTTCTTC

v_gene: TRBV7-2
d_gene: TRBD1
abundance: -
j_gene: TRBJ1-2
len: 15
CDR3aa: CASSLAPGGYYGYTF
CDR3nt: TGTGCCAGCAGCTTAGCTCCAGGGGGCTACTATGGCTACACCTTC

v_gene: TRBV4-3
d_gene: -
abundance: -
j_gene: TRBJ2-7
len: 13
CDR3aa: CASSQDFQDEQYF
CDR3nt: TGCGCCAGCAGCCAAGATTTCCAGGACGAGCAGTACTTC

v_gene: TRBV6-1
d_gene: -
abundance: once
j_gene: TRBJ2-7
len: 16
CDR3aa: CASSKWVGAGSNEQYF
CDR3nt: TGTGCCAGCAGTAAGTGGGTTGGAGCAGGGTCCAACGAGCAGTACTTC

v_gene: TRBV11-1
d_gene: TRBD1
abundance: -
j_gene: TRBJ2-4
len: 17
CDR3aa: CASSGGQGVLAKNIQYF
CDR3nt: TGTGCCAGCAGCGGGGGACAGGGGGTTCTAGCCAAAAACATTCAGTACTTC